This T cell receptor (beta chain) was identified in a study of blood T cell repertoires in COVID-19. Study-level information: The United States, Italy and Spain provided the acute and convalescent COVID-19 samples. PBMCs, B-cell-depleted T cells, or T cells provided the cDNA or gDNA that made up the material.

This clone was counted only a few times. Original methodology: Amplification of reference gene primers provided the estimated nucleated cell counts. TCRdb's table, derived via immunoSEQ multiplex PCR, lists solely in-frame clones and lacks some. V and J calls and clone size come straight from that table; D and trimming were deduced from the DNA. This table has around 61,000 clones, about 81% appearing once. There are 13 residues in the CDR3. The germline CDR1 and CDR2 sequences are LGHDT and YNNKEL (reference sequence). Trimming at V came to 4 bases and at J to 6 bases, leaving 4 bases not matched to a gene.

The chain employs TRBV3-1 (or the pseudogene TRBV3-2) and TRBJ1-2; 8 bases map to TRBD1. The source of this sequence is a man at least 80 years old with acute or convalescent COVID-19. Sequenced input: peripheral blood. The CDR3 loop reads CASSRGQANGYTF. Written as DNA, the CDR3 is TGTGCCAGCAGCCGGGGACAGGCAAATGGCTACACCTTC.